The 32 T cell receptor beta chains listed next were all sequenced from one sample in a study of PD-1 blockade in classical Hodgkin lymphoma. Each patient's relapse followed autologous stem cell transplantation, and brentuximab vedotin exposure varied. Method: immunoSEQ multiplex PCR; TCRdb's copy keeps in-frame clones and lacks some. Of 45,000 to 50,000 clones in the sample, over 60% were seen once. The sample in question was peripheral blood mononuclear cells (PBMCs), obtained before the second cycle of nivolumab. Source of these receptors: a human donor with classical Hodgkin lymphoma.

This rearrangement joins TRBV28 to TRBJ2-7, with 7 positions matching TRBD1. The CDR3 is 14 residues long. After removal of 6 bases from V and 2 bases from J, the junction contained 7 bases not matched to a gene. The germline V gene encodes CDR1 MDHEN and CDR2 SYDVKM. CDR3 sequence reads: CASSQGQAPYEQYF. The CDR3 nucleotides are TGTGCCAGCAGCCAAGGACAGGCCCCCTACGAGCAGTACTTC.

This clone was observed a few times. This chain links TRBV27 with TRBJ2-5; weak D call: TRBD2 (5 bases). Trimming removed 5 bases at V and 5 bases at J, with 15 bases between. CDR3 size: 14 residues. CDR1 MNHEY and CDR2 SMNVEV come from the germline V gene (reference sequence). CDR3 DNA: TGTGCCAGCAGTCCCCGGGGTAGATTGGAGACCCAGTACTTC. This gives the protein CASSPRGRLETQYF.

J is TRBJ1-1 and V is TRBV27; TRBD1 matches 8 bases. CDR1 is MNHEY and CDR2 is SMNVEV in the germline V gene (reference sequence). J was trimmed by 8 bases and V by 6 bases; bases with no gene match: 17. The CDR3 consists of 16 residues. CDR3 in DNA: TGTGCCAGCAGCTGGGGTCGGGGGCAGGGGGCCTCAGAAGCTTTCTTT. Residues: CASSWGRGQGASEAFF.

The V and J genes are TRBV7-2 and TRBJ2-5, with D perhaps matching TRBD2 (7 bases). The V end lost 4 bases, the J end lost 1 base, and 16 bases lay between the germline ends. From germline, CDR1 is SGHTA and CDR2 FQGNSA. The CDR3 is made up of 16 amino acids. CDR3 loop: CASSSFGGLGQETQYF. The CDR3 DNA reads TGTGCCAGCAGCTCTTTCGGGGGGCTGGGCCAAGAGACCCAGTACTTC.

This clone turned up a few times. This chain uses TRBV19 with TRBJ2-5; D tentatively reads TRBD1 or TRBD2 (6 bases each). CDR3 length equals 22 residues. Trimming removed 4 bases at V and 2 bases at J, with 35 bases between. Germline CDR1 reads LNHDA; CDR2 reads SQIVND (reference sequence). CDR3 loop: CASSTTHDYGRSLGGQQETQYF. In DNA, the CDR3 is TGTGCCAGTAGTACGACCCACGACTATGGTCGGTCGCTGGGGGGCCAACAAGAGACCCAGTACTTC.

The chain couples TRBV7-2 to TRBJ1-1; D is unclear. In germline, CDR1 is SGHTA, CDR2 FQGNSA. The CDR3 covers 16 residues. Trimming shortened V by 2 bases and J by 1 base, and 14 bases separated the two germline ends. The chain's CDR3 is CASSLWGGIRNTEAFF. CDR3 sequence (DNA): TGTGCCAGCAGCTTATGGGGAGGGATAAGGAACACTGAAGCTTTCTTT.

The CDR3 loop reads CASRIGGVSYEQYF. CDR3 nucleotide sequence: TGCGCCAGCCGAATAGGGGGGGTCTCCTACGAGCAGTACTTC. The chain carries TRBV5-1 and TRBJ2-7, with D tentatively TRBD2 (7 bases). Trimming took off 7 bases at V and 0 bases at J, with 14 bases between the two ends. Germline CDR1 SGHRS, CDR2 YFSETQ. The CDR3 consists of 14 residues.

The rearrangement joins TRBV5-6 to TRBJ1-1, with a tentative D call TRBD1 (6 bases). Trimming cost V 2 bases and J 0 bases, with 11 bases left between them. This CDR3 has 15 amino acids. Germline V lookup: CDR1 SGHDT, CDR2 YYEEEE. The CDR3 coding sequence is TGTGCCAGCAGCTTTCTTAACAGGGTGAACACTGAAGCTTTCTTT. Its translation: CASSFLNRVNTEAFF.

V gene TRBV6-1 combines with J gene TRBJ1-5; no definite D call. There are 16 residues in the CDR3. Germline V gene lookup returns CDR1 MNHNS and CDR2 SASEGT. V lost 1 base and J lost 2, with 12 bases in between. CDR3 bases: TGTGCCAGCAGTGAAGTCAGCTCCTTTGGCAATCAGCCCCAGCATTTT. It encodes CASSEVSSFGNQPQHF.

The CDR3 DNA is TGCGCCAGCAGCTTGGGACCAAGCTCCTACGAGCAGTACTTC. Its protein is CASSLGPSSYEQYF. The chain is built from TRBV5-1 and TRBJ2-7; D not resolved. This CDR3 is 14 amino acids long. In germline, CDR1 is SGHRS, CDR2 YFSETQ. The V and J ends lost 0 bases and 0 bases respectively, with 7 bases between them.

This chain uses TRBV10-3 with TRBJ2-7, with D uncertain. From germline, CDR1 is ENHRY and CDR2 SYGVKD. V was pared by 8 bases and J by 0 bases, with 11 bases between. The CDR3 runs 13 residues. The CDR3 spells CAIYTKTSYEQYF. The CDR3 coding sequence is TGTGCCATCTACACCAAGACCTCCTACGAGCAGTACTTC.

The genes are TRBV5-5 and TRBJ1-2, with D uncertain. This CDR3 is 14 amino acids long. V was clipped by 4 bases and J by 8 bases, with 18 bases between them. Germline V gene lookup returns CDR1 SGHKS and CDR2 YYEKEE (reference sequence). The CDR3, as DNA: TGTGCCAGCAGCATGCCCTTAGTTGCGCTCGGCTACACCTTC. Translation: CASSMPLVALGYTF. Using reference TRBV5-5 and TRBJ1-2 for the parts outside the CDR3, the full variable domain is DAGVTQSPTHLIKTRGQQVTLRCSPISGHKSVSWYQQVLGQGPQFIFQYYEKEERGRGNFPDRFSARQFPNYSSELNVNALLLGDSALYLCASSMPLVALGYTFGSGTRLTVV.

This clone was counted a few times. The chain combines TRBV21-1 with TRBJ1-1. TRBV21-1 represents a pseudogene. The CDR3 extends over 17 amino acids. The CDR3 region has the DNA TGTGCCAGCGGTTTAAAGTCAGGGTCGCGGGGGAACACTGAAGCTTTCTTT. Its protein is CASGLKSGSRGNTEAFF.

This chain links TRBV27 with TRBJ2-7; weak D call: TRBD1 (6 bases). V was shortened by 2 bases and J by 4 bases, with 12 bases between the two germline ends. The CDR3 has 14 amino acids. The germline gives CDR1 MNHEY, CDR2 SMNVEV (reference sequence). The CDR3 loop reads CASSLGQNYYEQYF. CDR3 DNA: TGTGCCAGCAGTTTAGGACAGAACTATTACGAGCAGTACTTC.

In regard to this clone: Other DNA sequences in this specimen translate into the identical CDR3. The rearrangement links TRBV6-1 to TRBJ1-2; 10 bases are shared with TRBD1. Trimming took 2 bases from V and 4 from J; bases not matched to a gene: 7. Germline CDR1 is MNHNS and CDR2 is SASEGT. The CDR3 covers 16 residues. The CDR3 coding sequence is TGTGCCAGCAGTGAAAAGGGGACAGGGGCCGGCTATGGCTACACCTTC. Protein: CASSEKGTGAGYGYTF.

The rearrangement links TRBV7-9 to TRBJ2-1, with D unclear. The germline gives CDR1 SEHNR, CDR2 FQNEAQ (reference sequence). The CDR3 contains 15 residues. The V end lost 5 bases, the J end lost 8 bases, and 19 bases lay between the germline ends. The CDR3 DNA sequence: TGTGCCAGCAGCCCACCGAATCCGACATTCGATGAGCAGTTCTTC. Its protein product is CASSPPNPTFDEQFF. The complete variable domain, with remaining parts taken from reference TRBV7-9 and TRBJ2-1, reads DTGVSQNPRHKITKRGQNVTFRCDPISEHNRLYWYRQTLGQGPEFLTYFQNEAQLEKSRLLSDRFSAERPKGSFSTLEIQRTEQGDSAMYLCASSPPNPTFDEQFFGPGTRLTVL.

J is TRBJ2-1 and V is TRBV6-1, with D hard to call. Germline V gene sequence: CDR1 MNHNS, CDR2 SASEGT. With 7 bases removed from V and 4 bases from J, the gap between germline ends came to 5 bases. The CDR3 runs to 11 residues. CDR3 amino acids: CASTDYNEQFF. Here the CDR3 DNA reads TGTGCCAGCACTGATTACAATGAGCAGTTCTTC.

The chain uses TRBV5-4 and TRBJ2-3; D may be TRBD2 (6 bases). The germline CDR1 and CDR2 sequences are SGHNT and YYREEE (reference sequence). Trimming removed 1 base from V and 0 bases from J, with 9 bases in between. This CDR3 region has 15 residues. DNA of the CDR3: TGTGCCAGCAGCTTGCCCGGGACTAGCACAGATACGCAGTATTTT. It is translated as CASSLPGTSTDTQYF.

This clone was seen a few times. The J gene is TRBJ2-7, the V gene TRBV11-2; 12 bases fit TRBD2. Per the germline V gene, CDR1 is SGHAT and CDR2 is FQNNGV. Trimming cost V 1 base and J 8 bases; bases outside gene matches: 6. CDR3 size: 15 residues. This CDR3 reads CASSLGLAGGPQQYF. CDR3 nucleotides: TGTGCCAGCAGCTTAGGGCTAGCGGGGGGGCCGCAGCAGTACTTC. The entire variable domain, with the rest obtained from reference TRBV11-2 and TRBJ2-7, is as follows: EAGVAQSPRYKIIEKRQSVAFWCNPISGHATLYWYQQILGQGPKLLIQFQNNGVVDDSQLPKDRFSAERLKGVDSTLKIQPAKLEDSAVYLCASSLGLAGGPQQYFGPGTRLTVT.

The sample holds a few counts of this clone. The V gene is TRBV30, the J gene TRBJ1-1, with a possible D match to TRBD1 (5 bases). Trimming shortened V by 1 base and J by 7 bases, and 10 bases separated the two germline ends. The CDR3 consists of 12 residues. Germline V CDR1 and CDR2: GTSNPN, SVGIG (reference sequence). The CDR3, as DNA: TGTGCCTGGAGTGAAAGGGACGGTGAAGCTTTCTTT. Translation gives CAWSERDGEAFF.

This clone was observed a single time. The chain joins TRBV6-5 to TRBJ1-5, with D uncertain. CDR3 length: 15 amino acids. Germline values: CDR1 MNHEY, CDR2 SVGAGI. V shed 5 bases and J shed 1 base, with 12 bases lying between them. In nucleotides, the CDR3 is TGTGCCAGCAGTCTACTCGCAGAGAGCAATCAGCCCCAGCATTTT. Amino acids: CASSLLAESNQPQHF.

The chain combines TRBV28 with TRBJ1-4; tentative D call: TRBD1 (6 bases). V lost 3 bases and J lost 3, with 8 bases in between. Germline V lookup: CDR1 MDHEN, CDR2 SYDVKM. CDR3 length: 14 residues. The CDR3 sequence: CASSFGTPNEKLFF. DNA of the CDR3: TGTGCCAGCAGTTTCGGGACACCTAATGAAAAACTGTTTTTT.

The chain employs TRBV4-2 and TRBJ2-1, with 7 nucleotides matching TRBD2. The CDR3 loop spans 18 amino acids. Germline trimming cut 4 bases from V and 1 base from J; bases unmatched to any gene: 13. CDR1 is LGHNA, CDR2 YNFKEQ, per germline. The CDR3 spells CASSPRSWEGPSYNEQFF. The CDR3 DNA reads TGTGCCAGCAGCCCAAGGTCGTGGGAGGGCCCTTCCTACAATGAGCAGTTCTTC.

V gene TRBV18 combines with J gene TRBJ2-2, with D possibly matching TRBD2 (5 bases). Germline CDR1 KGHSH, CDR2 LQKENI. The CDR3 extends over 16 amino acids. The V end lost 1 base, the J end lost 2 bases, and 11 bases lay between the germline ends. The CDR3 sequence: CASSPLPGINTGELFF. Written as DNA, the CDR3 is TGTGCCAGCTCACCACTTCCGGGAATAAACACCGGGGAGCTGTTTTTT.

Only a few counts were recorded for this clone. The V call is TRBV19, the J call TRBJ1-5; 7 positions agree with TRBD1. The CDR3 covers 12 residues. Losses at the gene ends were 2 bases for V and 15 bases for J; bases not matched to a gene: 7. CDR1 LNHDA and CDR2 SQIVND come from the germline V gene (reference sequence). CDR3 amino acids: CASSIIKRQGHF. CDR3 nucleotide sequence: TGTGCCAGTAGTATAATCAAGCGACAGGGGCATTTT.

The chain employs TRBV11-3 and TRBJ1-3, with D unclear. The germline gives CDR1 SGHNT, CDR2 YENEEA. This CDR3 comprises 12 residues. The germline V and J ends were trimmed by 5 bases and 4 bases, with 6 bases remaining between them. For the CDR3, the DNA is TGTGCCAGCAGCGTAGGGGGAAACACCATATATTTT. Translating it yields CASSVGGNTIYF.

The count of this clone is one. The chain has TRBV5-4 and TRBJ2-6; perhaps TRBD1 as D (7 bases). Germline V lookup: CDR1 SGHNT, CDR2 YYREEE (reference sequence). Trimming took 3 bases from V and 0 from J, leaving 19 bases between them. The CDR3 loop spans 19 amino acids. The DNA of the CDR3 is TGTGCCAGCAGCTCCGGACGACAGGGACTGATCTCTGGGGCCAACGTCCTGACTTTC. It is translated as CASSSGRQGLISGANVLTF.

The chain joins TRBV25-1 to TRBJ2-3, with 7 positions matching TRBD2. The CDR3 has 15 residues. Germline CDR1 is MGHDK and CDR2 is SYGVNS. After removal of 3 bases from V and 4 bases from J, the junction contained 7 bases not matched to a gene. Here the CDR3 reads CASSDRREFSDTQYF. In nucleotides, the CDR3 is TGTGCCAGCAGTGATCGGCGGGAGTTCTCAGATACGCAGTATTTT.

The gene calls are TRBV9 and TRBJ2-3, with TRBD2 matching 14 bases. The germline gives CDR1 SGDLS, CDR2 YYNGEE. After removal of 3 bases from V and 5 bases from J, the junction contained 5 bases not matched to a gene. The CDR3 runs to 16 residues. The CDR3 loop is CASSETSGRAKDTQYF. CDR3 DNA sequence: TGTGCCAGCAGCGAGACTAGCGGGAGGGCCAAAGATACGCAGTATTTT.

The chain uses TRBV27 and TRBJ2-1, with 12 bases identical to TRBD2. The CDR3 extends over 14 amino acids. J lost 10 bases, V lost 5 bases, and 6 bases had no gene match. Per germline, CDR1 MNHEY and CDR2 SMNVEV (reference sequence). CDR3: CASSSGLAGSEQFF. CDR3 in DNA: TGTGCCAGCAGTAGCGGACTAGCGGGAAGCGAGCAGTTCTTC.

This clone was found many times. This CDR3 is CASSSTLRGSGNTEAFF. The CDR3 nucleotides are TGTGCCAGCAGCTCCACGCTCAGAGGGTCGGGGAACACTGAAGCTTTCTTT. V usage is TRBV7-3 and J usage is TRBJ1-1, with D hard to call. V dropped 4 bases and J dropped 1 base, with 19 bases sitting between them. The CDR3 is 17 amino acids. Germline loops: CDR1 SGHTA, CDR2 FQGTGA. The whole variable domain, filled in from reference TRBV7-3 and TRBJ1-1, reads GAGVSQTPSNKVTEKGKYVELRCDPISGHTALYWYRQSLGQGPEFLIYFQGTGAADDSGLPNDRFFAVRPEGSVSTLKIQRTERGDSAVYLCASSSTLRGSGNTEAFFGQGTRLTVV.

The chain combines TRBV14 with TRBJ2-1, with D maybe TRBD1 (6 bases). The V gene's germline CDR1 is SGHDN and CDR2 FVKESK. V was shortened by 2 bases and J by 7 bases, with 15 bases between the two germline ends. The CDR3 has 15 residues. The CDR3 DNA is TGTGCCAGCAGCCAATCGGACAGAGGGATTAATGAGCAGTTCTTC. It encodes CASSQSDRGINEQFF.